This TCR beta chain was sequenced in a study of CD8 T cells in Susac syndrome. Study as a whole: Each patient with Susac syndrome, at the time of blood draw, was therapy-naive, on corticosteroids, or on intravenous immunoglobulin alone.

RNA in amounts of roughly 0.5 to 1 ug was reverse transcribed with random hexamers. TCRdb processed the immunoSEQ multiplex PCR reads anew with MiXCR; each CDR3 protein has one entry. The sample has around 110,000 distinct CDR3 sequences, nearly 96% seen once. This clonotype was seen a single time. Unmatched junction bases numbered 5, after V lost 3 bases and J lost 3 bases. CDR1 and CDR2 from the germline V gene are GTSNPN and SVGIG (reference sequence). CDR3 length: 15 amino acids. The chain links TRBV30 to TRBJ2-6, with TRBD2 matching 7 bases. The sequencing sample was made of CD4+ T cells from PBMCs. The TCR originated in a human donor with Susac syndrome. CDR3 region: CAWRGAGSGANVLTF. The CDR3 bases are TGTGCCTGGAGGGGAGCGGGGAGTGGGGCCAACGTCCTGACTTTC.